The rows below give T cell receptor beta chains drawn from one sample of a study of cytomegalovirus exposure and HLA in healthy donors. The table came from immunoSEQ multiplex PCR; TCRdb's copy has only in-frame clones and leaves some out. This sample has around 86,000 clones, with approximately 7.7% found just once. The sequenced sample consisted of PBMCs. These receptors were collected from a man aged 50 or older in good health and CMV-seronegative. Each CDR3 is given with its conserved first and last residue. The D gene is left open where the match is weak. A row's size may be missing; if present it is once, few, many or a size class.

clone_size	d_call	v_call	j_call	cdr3_aa	cdr3_nt
-	-	TRBV29-1	TRBJ2-2	CSVGRTTNIGELFF	TGCAGCGTTGGGCGGACAACTAACATCGGGGAGCTGTTTTTT
few	TRBD1	TRBV28	TRBJ1-1	CASRIGQGAVTEAFF	TGTGCCAGCCGGATTGGACAGGGGGCCGTCACTGAAGCTTTCTTT
few	TRBD1	TRBV27	TRBJ2-7	CASSGFGTGSYEQYF	TGTGCCAGCAGTGGGTTCGGGACAGGCTCCTACGAGCAGTACTTC
few	TRBD1	TRBV6-1	TRBJ1-1	CASILGQPNTEAFF	TGTGCCAGCATATTGGGACAGCCGAACACTGAAGCTTTCTTT
few	TRBD1	TRBV5-1	TRBJ2-5	CASSPGTGEETQYF	TGCGCCAGCAGCCCGGGGACAGGAGAAGAGACCCAGTACTTC
few	TRBD1	TRBV28	TRBJ2-7	CASSLAPGGYEQYF	TGTGCCAGCAGTTTGGCCCCAGGGGGATACGAGCAGTACTTC
-	TRBD1	TRBV5-6	TRBJ2-3	CASSELDRETDTQYF	TGTGCCAGCAGCGAACTGGACAGGGAGACAGATACGCAGTATTTT
few	-	TRBV7-2	TRBJ2-1	CASSPPLRESRSNEQFF	TGTGCCAGCAGCCCCCCCTTACGGGAGTCCCGATCCAATGAGCAGTTCTTC
-	TRBD1	TRBV12-5	TRBJ1-2	CASGLVRCRGLGYTF	TGTGCTAGTGGTTTGGTAAGATGCAGGGGGCTCGGCTACACCTTC
many	-	TRBV11-2	TRBJ2-3	CASSLEGAGADTQYF	TGTGCCAGCAGCTTAGAGGGGGCAGGAGCAGATACGCAGTATTTT
-	-	TRBV4-3	TRBJ1-2	CASSQDTRREWDYGYTF	TGCGCCAGCAGCCAAGATACCCGGAGGGAATGGGACTATGGCTACACCTTC
-	TRBD2	TRBV28	TRBJ2-1	CASSLIAGAHEQFF	TGTGCCAGCAGTTTGATAGCGGGAGCCCATGAGCAGTTCTTC
-	-	TRBV7-6	TRBJ1-4	CASSLGVGQSTNEKLFF	TGTGCCAGCAGCTTAGGGGTGGGCCAATCAACTAATGAAAAACTGTTTTTT
-	-	TRBV7-8	TRBJ2-1	CASSLGTVRNNEQFF	TGTGCCAGCAGCTTAGGGACAGTAAGGAACAATGAGCAGTTCTTC
-	-	TRBV2	TRBJ1-1	CASSAEDGTEAFF	TGTGCCAGCAGTGCGGAAGACGGGACTGAAGCTTTCTTT
-	TRBD1	TRBV18	TRBJ2-1	CASSHRDRGFNEQFF	TGTGCCAGCTCACACCGGGACAGGGGCTTCAATGAGCAGTTCTTC
many	-	TRBV5-1	TRBJ2-7	CASSLGSGQQTYEQYF	TGCGCCAGCAGCTTGGGGTCAGGACAGCAAACCTACGAGCAGTACTTC
few	-	TRBV5-4	TRBJ2-3	CASSLGGRLQGDTQYF	TGTGCCAGCAGCTTGGGGGGGCGACTCCAGGGAGATACGCAGTATTTT
few	-	TRBV7-3	TRBJ2-1	CASSLNPDEQFF	TGTGCCAGCAGCTTAAATCCTGATGAGCAGTTCTTC
-	TRBD2	TRBV4-1	TRBJ2-5	CASSPTSGGVRETQYF	TGCGCCAGCAGCCCGACTAGCGGGGGGGTCCGTGAGACCCAGTACTTC
-	TRBD1	TRBV7-9	TRBJ1-4	CASSPDRAVNEKLFF	TGTGCCAGCAGCCCAGACAGGGCCGTTAATGAAAAACTGTTTTTT
few	-	TRBV5-4	TRBJ2-1	CASSSGGLLKFF	TGTGCCAGCAGCTCCGGAGGACTCCTCAAGTTCTTC
-	-	TRBV4-1	TRBJ2-3	CASSQEWAGLADTQYF	TGCGCCAGCAGCCAAGAATGGGCGGGATTGGCAGATACGCAGTATTTT
-	-	TRBV11-2	TRBJ2-3	CASSFGRQLGTDTQYF	TGTGCCAGCAGCTTCGGACGACAGTTAGGGACAGATACGCAGTATTTT
-	TRBD1	TRBV28	TRBJ1-2	CALGDRDRGGYTF	TGTGCCCTAGGGGACAGGGATAGGGGTGGCTACACCTTC
few	-	TRBV28	TRBJ2-7	CASSLRRGQYF	TGTGCCAGCAGTTTACGGCGGGGGCAGTACTTC
-	TRBD2	TRBV5-1	TRBJ2-1	CASSSAPGLAGGNPFF	TGCGCCAGCAGCTCGGCGCCGGGACTAGCGGGGGGTAATCCGTTCTTC
-	-	TRBV5-4	TRBJ2-1	CASSPVGYNEQFF	TGTGCCAGCAGTCCAGTTGGCTACAATGAGCAGTTCTTC
few	-	TRBV19	TRBJ2-1	CASSQGTGGRQFF	TGTGCCAGTAGCCAGGGGACGGGCGGAAGACAGTTCTTC
few	TRBD2	TRBV29-1	TRBJ2-3	CSVGIGGAKDTQYF	TGCAGCGTTGGGATCGGGGGGGCCAAGGATACGCAGTATTTT
few	TRBD1	TRBV5-1	TRBJ1-2	CASSLVGTVRKKINYGYTF	TGCGCCAGCAGCTTGGTCGGGACAGTGAGAAAAAAGATCAACTATGGCTACACCTTC
-	-	TRBV5-1	TRBJ2-5	CASSLEGRGGETQYF	TGCGCCAGCAGCTTGGAGGGCAGGGGTGGCGAGACCCAGTACTTC
few	TRBD1	TRBV7-8	TRBJ1-2	CASSLGEGGISGYTF	TGTGCCAGCAGCTTAGGGGAAGGGGGCATAAGTGGCTACACCTTC
-	-	TRBV7-9	TRBJ2-6	CASGQLTGANVLTF	TGTGCCAGCGGGCAGCTTACTGGGGCCAACGTCCTGACTTTC
few	TRBD1	TRBV5-4	TRBJ1-2	CASSLPNRGRGYTF	TGTGCCAGCAGCTTACCTAACAGGGGGCGCGGCTACACCTTC
few	TRBD2	TRBV27	TRBJ2-1	CASSSGLANEQFF	TGTGCCAGCAGTTCCGGACTAGCTAATGAGCAGTTCTTC
-	TRBD1	TRBV11-2	TRBJ2-1	CASSPRQGYNEQFF	TGTGCCAGCAGCCCCCGACAGGGGTACAATGAGCAGTTCTTC
few	TRBD2	TRBV9	TRBJ2-5	CASSATSGRAGETQYF	TGTGCCAGCAGCGCAACTAGCGGGCGGGCGGGGGAGACCCAGTACTTC
-	-	TRBV7-3	TRBJ2-2	CASSPFVGATGTGELFF	TGTGCCAGCAGCCCCTTTGTGGGGGCAACGGGCACCGGGGAGCTGTTTTTT
few	-	TRBV7-2	TRBJ2-1	CATSTGLAPNEQFF	TGTGCCACCTCCACGGGACTGGCCCCCAATGAGCAGTTCTTC
few	-	TRBV10-3	TRBJ1-1	CAIGHGVVDTEAFF	TGTGCCATCGGCCACGGGGTTGTTGACACTGAAGCTTTCTTT
few	TRBD1	TRBV18	TRBJ1-2	CASSPTTDRVPNYGYTF	TGTGCCAGCTCACCGACTACGGACAGGGTGCCCAACTATGGCTACACCTTC
-	TRBD1	TRBV11-2	TRBJ2-2	CASSLDDRAGTGELFF	TGTGCCAGCAGCTTAGACGACAGGGCTGGGACCGGGGAGCTGTTTTTT
few	TRBD2	TRBV7-6	TRBJ2-5	CASSLSTSGKETQYF	TGTGCCAGCAGCTTAAGTACTAGCGGAAAAGAGACCCAGTACTTC
few	TRBD2	TRBV7-2	TRBJ2-1	CASSLVVTSAYNEQFF	TGTGCCAGCAGCTTAGTAGTGACTAGCGCATACAATGAGCAGTTCTTC
few	TRBD1	TRBV28	TRBJ1-4	CASSFPHRGLGEKLFF	TGTGCCAGCAGTTTCCCTCACAGGGGCCTTGGGGAAAAACTGTTTTTT
-	-	TRBV9	TRBJ2-7	CASSPIGQRTYEQYF	TGTGCCAGCAGCCCCATTGGACAGAGAACCTACGAGCAGTACTTC
-	-	TRBV28	TRBJ1-5	CASSGGRQPQHF	TGTGCCAGCAGCGGGGGTAGGCAGCCCCAGCATTTT
-	TRBD2	TRBV29-1	TRBJ2-3	CSVAGTITDTQYF	TGCAGCGTTGCTGGGACTATCACAGATACGCAGTATTTT
-	TRBD2	TRBV11-3	TRBJ2-3	CASSLDSGTSVGTQYF	TGTGCCAGCAGCTTAGACTCCGGGACTAGCGTCGGTACGCAGTATTTT
-	-	TRBV30	TRBJ2-1	CAWSARGPPYNEQFF	TGTGCCTGGAGTGCTCGAGGTCCGCCTTACAATGAGCAGTTCTTC
few	-	TRBV5-6	TRBJ1-4	CASSFRGPNEKLFF	TGTGCCAGCAGCTTCAGGGGACCTAATGAAAAACTGTTTTTT
few	TRBD1	TRBV19	TRBJ1-5	CASSIDRGRNQPQHF	TGTGCCAGTAGTATAGACAGGGGGAGGAATCAGCCCCAGCATTTT